This T cell receptor beta chain was found in a study of cytomegalovirus exposure and HLA in healthy donors. PCR was performed using 60 Vbeta and 13 Jbeta primers. This table comes from immunoSEQ multiplex PCR, and its TCRdb copy is limited to in-frame clones, with some not included. The profile covers under 150,000 clones, with less than 9.5% appearing a single time and less than 2% taken by the ten largest. Input material: PBMCs. The TCR originated in a male donor in good health and CMV-seronegative.

Written as DNA, the CDR3 is TGTGCCAGCAGCTTAGGTTTGGGCAGCAACACTGAAGCTTTCTTT. Translation: CASSLGLGSNTEAFF. V gene TRBV7-2 combines with J gene TRBJ1-1; D uncertain. Germline CDR1 SGHTA, CDR2 FQGNSA. Trimming took off 1 base at V and 2 bases at J, with 11 bases between the two ends. CDR3 length: 15 residues.